This TCR beta chain appears in the sequencing data of a study of blood T cell repertoires in COVID-19. Study at large: Collection of acute and convalescent COVID-19 samples took place in the United States, Italy and Spain. PBMCs, B-cell-depleted T cells, or T cells provided the cDNA or gDNA that made up the material.

Germline CDR1 SGHTA, CDR2 FQGTGA. The trim removed 2 bases at V and 0 bases at J, leaving 1 base unmatched. The CDR3 length is 16 residues. This table comes from immunoSEQ multiplex PCR, and its TCRdb copy is limited to in-frame clones, with some not included. Altogether about 79,000 clones are present, roughly 91% being singletons, with the ten largest covering approximately 13%. The material sequenced was peripheral blood. The chain links TRBV7-3 to TRBJ2-3; 11 bases agree with TRBD2. The TCR comes from a man between 65 and 80 years old with active or convalescent COVID-19. DNA for the CDR3: TGTGCCAGCAGCTTACGACTAGCGGGGAGCACAGATACGCAGTATTTT. Translated: CASSLRLAGSTDTQYF.